The following is a T cell receptor beta chain sequence with its context. Its cognate antigen is unknown. Data came from immunoSEQ multiplex PCR; TCRdb stores just in-frame clones and leaves some out. This sample yields some 90,000 clones, of which about 87% are seen a single time; roughly 15% belongs to the top ten. The sample is drawn from a study of T cell responses to AZD1222 COVID-19 vaccine. Study-wide background: Second-dose timings of about 4 or about 12 weeks were pooled.

The CDR3 contains 16 residues. V lost 3 bases to trimming and J lost 2 bases, with 15 bases between them. Germline V gene data show CDR1 as KGHDR and CDR2 as SFDVKD. The study, taken as a whole, reports: Among AZD1222 vaccinees, only five or six were seropositive at baseline. Nearly half of spike-specific TCRs reportedly target variant regions that are unmutated in the B.1.351 and B.1.1.7 variants. The CD4 TCRs associated with vaccination extended across spike and predominated at 160-218 and 743-854.

Here the sequenced sample was peripheral blood, taken on day 0 of AZD1222 vaccination. V gene TRBV24-1 combines with J gene TRBJ1-1, with D possibly being TRBD1 (6 bases). This receptor was obtained from an adult in good health. This CDR3 reads CATSDGGRGGNTEAFF. The CDR3 nucleotides read TGTGCCACCAGTGATGGGGGTAGAGGGGGAAACACTGAAGCTTTCTTT.